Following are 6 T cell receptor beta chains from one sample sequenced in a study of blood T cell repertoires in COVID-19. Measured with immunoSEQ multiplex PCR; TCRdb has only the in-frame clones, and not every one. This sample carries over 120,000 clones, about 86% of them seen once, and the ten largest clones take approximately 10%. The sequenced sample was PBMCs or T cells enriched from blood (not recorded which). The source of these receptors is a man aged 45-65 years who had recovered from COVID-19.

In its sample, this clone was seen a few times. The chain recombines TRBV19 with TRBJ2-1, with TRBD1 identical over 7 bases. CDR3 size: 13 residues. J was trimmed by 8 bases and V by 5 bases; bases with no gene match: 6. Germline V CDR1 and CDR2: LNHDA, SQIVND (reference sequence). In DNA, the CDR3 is TGTGCCAGTAGTGGTACAGGGGTGTATGAGCAGTTCTTC. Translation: CASSGTGVYEQFF.

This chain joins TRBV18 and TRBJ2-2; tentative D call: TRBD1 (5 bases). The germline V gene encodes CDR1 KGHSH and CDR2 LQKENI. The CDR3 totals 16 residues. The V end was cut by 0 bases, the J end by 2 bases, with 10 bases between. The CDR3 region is CASSPPRQLNTGELFF. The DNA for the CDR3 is TGTGCCAGCTCACCACCCCGACAGCTTAACACCGGGGAGCTGTTTTTT.

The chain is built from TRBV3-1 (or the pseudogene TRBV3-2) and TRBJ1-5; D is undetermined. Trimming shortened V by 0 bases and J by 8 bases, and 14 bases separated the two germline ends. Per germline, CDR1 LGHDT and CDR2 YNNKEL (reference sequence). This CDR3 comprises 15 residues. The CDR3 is CASSQESVVEEPQHF. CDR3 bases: TGTGCCAGCAGCCAAGAATCGGTGGTAGAGGAGCCCCAGCATTTT.

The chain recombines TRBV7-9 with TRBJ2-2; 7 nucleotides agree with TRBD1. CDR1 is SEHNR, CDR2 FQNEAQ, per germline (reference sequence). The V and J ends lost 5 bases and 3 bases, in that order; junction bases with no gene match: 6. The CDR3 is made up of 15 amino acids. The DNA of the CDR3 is TGTGCCAGCAGCCAAGACAGGGCGGACACCGGGGAGCTGTTTTTT. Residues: CASSQDRADTGELFF.

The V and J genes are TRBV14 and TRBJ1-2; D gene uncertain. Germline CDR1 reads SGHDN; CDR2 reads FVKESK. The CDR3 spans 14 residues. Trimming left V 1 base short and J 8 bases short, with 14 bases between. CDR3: CASSQAGAPEGYTF. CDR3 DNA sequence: TGTGCCAGCAGCCAAGCGGGAGCCCCCGAAGGCTACACCTTC. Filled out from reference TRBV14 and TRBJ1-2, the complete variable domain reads EAGVTQFPSHSVIEKGQTVTLRCDPISGHDNLYWYRRVMGKEIKFLLHFVKESKQDESGMPNNRFLAERTGGTYSTLKVQPAELEDSGVYFCASSQAGAPEGYTFGSGTRLTVV.

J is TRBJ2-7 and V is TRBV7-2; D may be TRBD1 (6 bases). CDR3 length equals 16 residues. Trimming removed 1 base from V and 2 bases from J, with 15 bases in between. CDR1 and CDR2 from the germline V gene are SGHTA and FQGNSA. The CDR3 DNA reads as TGTGCCAGCAGCTTAGTCGGTGGACAGACCCCCTACGAGCAGTACTTC. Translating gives CASSLVGGQTPYEQYF.